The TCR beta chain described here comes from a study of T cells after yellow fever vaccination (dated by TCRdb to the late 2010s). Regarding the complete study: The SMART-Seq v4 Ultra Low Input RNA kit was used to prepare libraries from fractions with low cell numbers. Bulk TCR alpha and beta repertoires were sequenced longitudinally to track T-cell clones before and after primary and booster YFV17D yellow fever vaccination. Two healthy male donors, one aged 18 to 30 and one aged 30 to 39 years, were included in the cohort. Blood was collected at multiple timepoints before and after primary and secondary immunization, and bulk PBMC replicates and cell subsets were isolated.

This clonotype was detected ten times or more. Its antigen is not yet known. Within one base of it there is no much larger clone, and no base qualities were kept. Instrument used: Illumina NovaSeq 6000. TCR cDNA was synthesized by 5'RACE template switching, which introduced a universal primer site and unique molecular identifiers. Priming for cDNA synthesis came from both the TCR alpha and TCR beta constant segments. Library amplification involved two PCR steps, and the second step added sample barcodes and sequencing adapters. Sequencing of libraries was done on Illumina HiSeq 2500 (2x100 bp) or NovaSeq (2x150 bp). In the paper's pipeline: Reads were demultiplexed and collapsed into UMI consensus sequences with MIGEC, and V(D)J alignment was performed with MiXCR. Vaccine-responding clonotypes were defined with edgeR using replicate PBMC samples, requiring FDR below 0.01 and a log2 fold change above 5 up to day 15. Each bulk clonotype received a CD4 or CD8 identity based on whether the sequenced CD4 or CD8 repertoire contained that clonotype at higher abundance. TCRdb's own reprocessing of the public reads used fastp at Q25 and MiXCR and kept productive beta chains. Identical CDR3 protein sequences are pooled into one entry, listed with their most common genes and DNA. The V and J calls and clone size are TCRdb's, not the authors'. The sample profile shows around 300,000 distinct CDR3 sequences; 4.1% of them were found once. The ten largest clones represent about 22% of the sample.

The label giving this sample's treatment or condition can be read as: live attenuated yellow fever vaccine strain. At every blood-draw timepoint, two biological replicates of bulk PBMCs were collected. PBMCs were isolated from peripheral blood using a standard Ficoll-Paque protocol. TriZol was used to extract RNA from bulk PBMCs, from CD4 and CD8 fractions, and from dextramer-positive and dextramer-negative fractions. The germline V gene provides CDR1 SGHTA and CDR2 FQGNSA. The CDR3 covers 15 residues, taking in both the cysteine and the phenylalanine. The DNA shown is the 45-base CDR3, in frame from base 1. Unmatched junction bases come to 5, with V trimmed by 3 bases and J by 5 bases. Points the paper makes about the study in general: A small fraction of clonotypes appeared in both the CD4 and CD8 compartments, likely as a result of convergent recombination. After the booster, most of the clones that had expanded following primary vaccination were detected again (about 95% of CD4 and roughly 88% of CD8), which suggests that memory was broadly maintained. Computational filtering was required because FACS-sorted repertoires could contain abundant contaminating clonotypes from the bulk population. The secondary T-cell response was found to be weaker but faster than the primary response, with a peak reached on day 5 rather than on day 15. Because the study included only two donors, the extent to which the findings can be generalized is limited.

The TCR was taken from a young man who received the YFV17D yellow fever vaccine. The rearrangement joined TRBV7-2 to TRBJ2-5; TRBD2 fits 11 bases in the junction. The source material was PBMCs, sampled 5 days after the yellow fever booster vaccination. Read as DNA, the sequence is TGTGCCAGCAGCTTGGCTAGCGGGGGGCTGGAGACCCAGTACTTC. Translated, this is CASSLASGGLETQYF.